These T cell receptor beta chains were read from a single sample in a study of T cell changes during pregnancy in multiple sclerosis. Sequenced by immunoSEQ multiplex PCR; TCRdb stores in-frame clones only, minus some. In the table there are under 10,000 clones, about 89% of which are singletons. The starting material was CD8+ T cells from peripheral blood mononuclear cells, obtained in the first trimester of pregnancy. The receptors were sampled from a female donor in good health, enrolled as a control in a pregnancy study. The CDR3 runs from the conserved cysteine through the conserved F or W. A D gene is named only where the DNA matches it firmly. The listing skips clone size in some rows; elsewhere it reads once, few, many or a size class.

clone_size	j_call	v_call	d_call	cdr3_nt	cdr3_aa
-	TRBJ2-7	TRBV5-8	-	TGTGCCAGCAGCGCGAGACCGGGACACGAAGTTGAGCAGTACTTC	CASSARPGHEVEQYF
-	TRBJ2-2	TRBV18	-	TGTGCCAGCTCACCGGTTTCCCCCGGGACCGGGGAGCTGTTTTTT	CASSPVSPGTGELFF
-	TRBJ2-2	TRBV5-4	-	TGTGCCAGCAGCTTGTCGGGAGTGTTCACCGGGGAGCTGTTTTTT	CASSLSGVFTGELFF
-	TRBJ1-4	TRBV4-3	TRBD1	TGCGCCAGCAGCCAAGATCCCGGGACAGGGAATGAAAAACTGTTTTTT	CASSQDPGTGNEKLFF
-	TRBJ2-1	TRBV5-4	-	TGTGCCAGCAGCGCGGGACGAATAAGCTCCTACAATGAGCAGTTCTTC	CASSAGRISSYNEQFF
once	TRBJ1-2	TRBV28	-	TGTGCCAGCAGTTTCTTACAGGGACTAGACTATGGCTACACCTTC	CASSFLQGLDYGYTF
-	TRBJ1-2	TRBV7-7	TRBD1	TGTGCCAGCAGCTTAGGGGGACAGAGAGGTGGCTACACCTTC	CASSLGGQRGGYTF
-	TRBJ2-3	TRBV20-1	-	TGCAGTGCCGCTCGGGCAGATACGCAGTATTTT	CSAARADTQYF
few	TRBJ1-4	TRBV6-1	-	TGTGCCAGCAGTGGGACAGCACAGGACCGTTGTTTTTTT	CASSGTAQDRCFF
-	TRBJ1-5	TRBV27	-	TGTGCCAGCAGCAGGGGTAATCAGCCCCAGCATTTT	CASSRGNQPQHF
-	TRBJ1-3	TRBV19	-	TGTGCCAGTAGTATCACAGATGGAAACACCATATATTTT	CASSITDGNTIYF
-	TRBJ2-7	TRBV6-5	-	TGTGCCAGCAGTTACTCAACCCGGGGGTACGAGCAGTACTTC	CASSYSTRGYEQYF
once	TRBJ2-7	TRBV11-2	-	TGTGCCAGCAGCTTGGGGGGAGGCCTTAGGTACGAGCAGTACTTC	CASSLGGGLRYEQYF
-	TRBJ2-5	TRBV9	-	TGTGCCAGCAGCGGGACTGGGGAGAGCTCGAGGTGGGAGACCCAGTACTTC	CASSGTGESSRWETQYF
-	TRBJ2-3	TRBV7-9	-	TGTGCCAGCAGCCCGGTGGCTAGCATGTTCCCAGATACGCAGTATTTT	CASSPVASMFPDTQYF
-	TRBJ2-7	TRBV29-1	-	TGCAGCGTTGAACGCAGGGACAACGAGCAGTACTTC	CSVERRDNEQYF
-	TRBJ1-1	TRBV6-1	TRBD1	TGTGCCAGCAGCGAAATCGGGACAGGGGGCGTTGAAGCTTTCTTT	CASSEIGTGGVEAFF
-	TRBJ2-3	TRBV11-2	TRBD2	TGTGCCAGCAGCTTAGGAGCGGGAGTAGTCACAGATACGCAGTATTTT	CASSLGAGVVTDTQYF
-	TRBJ1-2	TRBV6-5	-	TGTGCCAGCACTTGGGGCCTTAACTATGGCTACACCTTC	CASTWGLNYGYTF
-	TRBJ2-3	TRBV5-6	-	TGTGCCAGCAGCCGGGAACCATCTAGCACAGATACGCAGTATTTT	CASSREPSSTDTQYF
-	TRBJ1-3	TRBV11-2	-	TGTGCCAGCAGCTTCCCCGGGGGAAACACCATATATTTT	CASSFPGGNTIYF
-	TRBJ1-2	TRBV14	-	TGTGCCAGCAGCCAAGTATCTTTGGGGGGTGATGGCTACACCTTC	CASSQVSLGGDGYTF
-	TRBJ1-3	TRBV6-1	TRBD1	TGTGCCAGCAGTGAAGAGGAGGGACAGGGTGGAAACACCATATATTTT	CASSEEEGQGGNTIYF
-	TRBJ2-2	TRBV6-1	TRBD1	TGTGCCAGCAGTGAAACAGGGGAAGCCGGGGAGCTGTTTTTT	CASSETGEAGELFF
-	TRBJ2-3	TRBV5-6	TRBD2	TGTGCCAGCAGCATTAGGCCGGGACTAGCGACATCCCACACGCAGTATTTT	CASSIRPGLATSHTQYF
-	TRBJ1-2	TRBV27	-	TGTGCCAGCAGTTCCCGCGGGTTGTGGGAAAAGGGCTACACCTTC	CASSSRGLWEKGYTF
-	TRBJ2-3	TRBV2	TRBD2	TGTGCCAGCAGTGAATATAGCGGGGCTAGCACAGATACGCAGTATTTT	CASSEYSGASTDTQYF
-	TRBJ2-3	TRBV28	-	TGTGCCAGCAGTTCTTGGGGCGGGATATTCGTGGATACGCAGTATTTT	CASSSWGGIFVDTQYF
-	TRBJ1-1	TRBV9	TRBD1	TGTGCCAGCAGCGTAACAGGGGGCCCCTACACTGAAGCTTTCTTT	CASSVTGGPYTEAFF
-	TRBJ2-1	TRBV7-6	TRBD1	TGTGCCAGCAGCGGTGACAGGGGGCTCTTCGATGAGCAGTTCTTC	CASSGDRGLFDEQFF
-	TRBJ2-7	TRBV10-2	-	TGCGCCAGCAGTGTAGGGGTCGAGCAGTACTTC	CASSVGVEQYF
once	TRBJ2-3	TRBV6-5	-	TGTGCCAGCAGTACCCTGGAGGGTACGCAGTATTTT	CASSTLEGTQYF
-	TRBJ2-7	TRBV2	TRBD2	TGTGCCAGCACCGAGGGACTAGCGGGGGGCCCGTACGAGCAGTACTTC	CASTEGLAGGPYEQYF
-	TRBJ2-7	TRBV30	TRBD2	TGTGCCTGGAGAGGTAGCGGGTTCTCCTACGAGCAGTACTTC	CAWRGSGFSYEQYF
-	TRBJ2-7	TRBV6-5	TRBD1	TGTGCCAGCAGAAGCAACAGGGGTCCGGGCGAGCAGTACTTC	CASRSNRGPGEQYF
-	TRBJ1-3	TRBV30	-	TGTGCCTGGAGTGTGGGGAGGAGCTCTGGAAACACCATATATTTT	CAWSVGRSSGNTIYF
-	TRBJ1-1	TRBV19	-	TGTGCCAGTAGTATTTTGCGGGAAGCTTTCTTT	CASSILREAFF
-	TRBJ1-2	TRBV7-7	TRBD1	TGTGCCAGCAGATCCTCCCCCAGGGGGAGTTCGTCCAACTATGGCTACACCTTC	CASRSSPRGSSSNYGYTF
-	TRBJ1-2	TRBV30	TRBD1	TGTGCCTACAGACAGGGGCCGGGCTATGGCTACACCTTC	CAYRQGPGYGYTF
-	TRBJ1-1	TRBV13	-	TGTGCCAGCAGTCACCCCTTGACAGATAACACTGAAGCTTTCTTT	CASSHPLTDNTEAFF
-	TRBJ2-7	TRBV2	-	TGTGCCAGCCACTCCGGGAGTCCCGAATACGAGCAGTACTTC	CASHSGSPEYEQYF
-	TRBJ1-5	TRBV6-4	-	TGTGCCAGCAGTTACAATAGCAATCAGCCCCAGCATTTT	CASSYNSNQPQHF
-	TRBJ1-2	TRBV5-1	-	TGCGCCAGCAGCTTGAGGTGGGCGTTCTATGGCTACACCTTC	CASSLRWAFYGYTF
-	TRBJ1-2	TRBV7-9	TRBD1	TGTGCCAGCAGCTCTTCAACAGGGGTCCGTGGCTACACCTTC	CASSSSTGVRGYTF
-	TRBJ2-6	TRBV19	-	TGTGCCAGTAGTATTAGAGGAGCTGGGGCCAACGTCCTGACTTTC	CASSIRGAGANVLTF
-	TRBJ2-3	TRBV6-4	-	TGTGCCAGCAGTGACGTGGTGGGGGGGCCAGATACGCAGTATTTT	CASSDVVGGPDTQYF
-	TRBJ2-7	TRBV11-2	-	TGTGCCAGCAGCTCCACCTACGAGCAGTACTTC	CASSSTYEQYF
once	TRBJ2-7	TRBV28	TRBD1	TGTGCCAGCAGTTCCCCCGCGGGACAGGGTAAGGACGAGCAGTACTTC	CASSSPAGQGKDEQYF
-	TRBJ2-1	TRBV7-9	TRBD1	TGTGCCAGCAGGGATCAGGGGGCGGTGGGGTCCGATGAGCAGTTCTTC	CASRDQGAVGSDEQFF
-	TRBJ2-7	TRBV28	-	TGTGCCAGCAGTTCCCCATCCGGCGAGCAGTACTTC	CASSSPSGEQYF
-	TRBJ2-2	TRBV7-9	TRBD1	TGTGCCAGCAGGCACAGGGGGCAATTGGACACCGGGGAGCTGTTTTTT	CASRHRGQLDTGELFF
once	TRBJ2-1	TRBV21-1	-	TGTGCCAGCCGTAGGACCGGGACAGGCCCCTACAATGAGCAGTTCTTC	CASRRTGTGPYNEQFF
-	TRBJ2-3	TRBV15	-	TGTGCCACCAGCAGAGTGAGGGCGCCGGGCACAGATACGCAGTATTTT	CATSRVRAPGTDTQYF